One and the same sample provided the 8 T cell receptor beta chains below, sequenced in a study of shared clonotypes between healthy human individuals. The assay was immunoSEQ multiplex PCR, and TCRdb's table has in-frame clones only and misses some. The sample gives fewer than 850,000 clones, around 72% of which show up once; about 1.7% is in the top ten. The specimen was memory CD4+ T cells sorted from blood. Subset specified: CD45RA-negative fraction. These receptors were obtained from a woman in her 30s in good health.

The sample holds a few counts of this clone. The chain combines TRBV28 with TRBJ1-1; 9 bases align to TRBD1. The CDR3 length is 13 residues. J was trimmed by 9 bases and V by 6 bases; bases with no gene match: 8. CDR1 and CDR2 from the germline V gene are MDHEN and SYDVKM. CDR3 nucleotides: TGTGCCAGCAGGACCACAGGGGGCTGGAAAGCTTTCTTT. Encoded protein: CASRTTGGWKAFF.

This clone has more than one count but fewer than ten. The rearrangement joins TRBV27 to TRBJ2-7, with D unresolved. Germline V gene lookup returns CDR1 MNHEY and CDR2 SMNVEV (reference sequence). Trimming took off 3 bases at V and 7 bases at J, with 13 bases between the two ends. This CDR3 spans 13 amino acids. CDR3 region: CASSFPPYGEQYF. In DNA form, the CDR3 reads TGTGCCAGCAGTTTCCCCCCATATGGGGAGCAGTACTTC.

The rearrangement joins TRBV6-4 to TRBJ2-3; 11 bases agree with TRBD2. The CDR3 length is 15 residues. The V and J ends lost 6 bases and 4 bases, in that order; junction bases with no gene match: 6. Germline V gene sequence: CDR1 MRHNA, CDR2 SNTAGT. The CDR3, as DNA: TGTGCCAGCAGCCTTGTAGCGGGAGGGCCAGATACGCAGTATTTT. It encodes CASSLVAGGPDTQYF.

This rearrangement joins TRBV28 to TRBJ2-5; D possibly corresponds to TRBD1 (6 bases). Germline lookup yields CDR1 MDHEN and CDR2 SYDVKM. The CDR3 is 15 amino acids. The germline V and J ends were trimmed by 5 bases and 2 bases, with 15 bases remaining between them. The DNA for the CDR3 is TGTGCCAGCAGTCTTCACAGGGTAGGGCAAGAGACCCAGTACTTC. Translated, it gives CASSLHRVGQETQYF.

This chain uses TRBV5-1 with TRBJ2-3; 10 bases map to TRBD2. The germline gives CDR1 SGHRS, CDR2 YFSETQ. There are 17 residues in the CDR3. With 1 base clipped from V and 0 bases from J, the junction kept 5 bases outside the gene matches. CDR3: CASSLPSGRASTDTQYF. DNA for the CDR3: TGCGCCAGCAGCTTGCCTAGCGGGAGAGCTAGCACAGATACGCAGTATTTT. Complete variable domain (other parts from reference TRBV5-1 and TRBJ2-3): KAGVTQTPRYLIKTRGQQVTLSCSPISGHRSVSWYQQTPGQGLQFLFEYFSETQRNKGNFPGRFSGRQFSNSRSEMNVSTLELGDSALYLCASSLPSGRASTDTQYFGPGTRLTVL.

With regard to this clone: A read error is likely here: a far larger clone is one base away. The same CDR3 also results from other DNA sequences found in this sample. The chain recombines TRBV27 with TRBJ2-1, with D perhaps being TRBD1 or TRBD2 (5 bases each). Deletions cut 4 bases from V and 13 bases from J, with 20 bases between. The germline V gene has CDR1 MNHEY and CDR2 SMNVEV (reference sequence). CDR3 length: 14 residues. The DNA of the CDR3 is TGTGCCAGCAGTTCCGGGCGGGTAAGGGGTGAACAGTTCTTC. It translates to CASSSGRVRGEQFF.

The chain uses TRBV28 and TRBJ1-1; 10 bases are shared with TRBD1. Germline CDR1 and CDR2: MDHEN and SYDVKM. V was pared by 9 bases and J by 1 base, with 2 bases of the junction left unmatched. The CDR3 spans 13 residues. The CDR3 here is CASGTGANTEAFF. CDR3 sequence (DNA): TGTGCCAGTGGGACAGGGGCGAACACTGAAGCTTTCTTT.

The chain carries TRBV7-2 and TRBJ1-5, with D maybe TRBD1 (6 bases). CDR3 length equals 15 residues. Trimming cost V 4 bases and J 3 bases, with 13 bases left between them. In germline, CDR1 is SGHTA, CDR2 FQGNSA. CDR3 loop: CASSSQGQVNQPQHF. The DNA of the CDR3 is TGTGCCAGCAGCTCCCAGGGACAAGTCAATCAGCCCCAGCATTTT.